This T cell receptor beta chain emerged from a study of cytomegalovirus exposure and HLA in healthy donors. General study results and limits: The listing of roughly 160 TCR beta chains classed them as cytomegalovirus-associated.

V dropped 2 bases and J dropped 5; count of bases not matched to a gene: 12. The CDR3 spans 17 residues. The germline V gene encodes CDR1 SGHRS and CDR2 YFSETQ. TCRdb keeps only in-frame clones here, not all; method: immunoSEQ multiplex PCR. The sample has 140,000 or so clones; just over 90% are singletons. As for this clone: As yet, its antigen is unknown.

The sample taken for sequencing was PBMCs. This clonotype was obtained from a man between 18 and 35 years old in good health and CMV-seronegative. The V gene is TRBV5-1, the J gene TRBJ1-4; 7 bases are shared with TRBD1. This chain's CDR3 is CASSLGAGGGGNEKLFF. DNA for the CDR3: TGCGCCAGCAGCTTAGGGGCAGGGGGAGGTGGAAATGAAAAACTGTTTTTT.